A selection of T cell receptor beta chains follows, all from one sample in a study of T cells in localized non-small cell lung cancer. Data came from immunoSEQ multiplex PCR; TCRdb stores just in-frame clones and leaves some out. The sample holds fewer than 25,000 clones; 75% to 95% are singletons and the top ten take 6.9%. Sequenced here: peripheral blood, sampled before any cancer treatment. The receptors shown here come from a woman aged 35-75 years with stage I lung adenocarcinoma. The CDR3 runs from the conserved cysteine through the conserved F or W. The D gene is left open where the match is weak. The listing skips clone size in some rows; elsewhere it reads once, few, many or a size class.

NA,TRBJ2-1,TRBV30,NA,TGTGCCTGGAGGGAAGTTCCGTATGAGCAGTTCTTC,CAWREVPYEQFF
once,TRBJ2-1,TRBV28,TRBD2,TGTGCCGTTGCGGGACTAGCGGGAGAAGGTGGTGGTGAGCAGTTCTTC,CAVAGLAGEGGGEQFF
NA,TRBJ1-3,TRBV5-1,NA,TGCGCCAGCAGCCTAACCGGGGGTACAGGAAACACCATATATTTT,CASSLTGGTGNTIYF
NA,TRBJ2-1,TRBV20-1,NA,TGCAGTGCTTCCCCAAGCCATGAGCAGTTCTTC,CSASPSHEQFF
NA,TRBJ1-2,TRBV14,NA,TGTGCCAGCAGCCAAGGGACCCCGGCAGGCTACACCTTC,CASSQGTPAGYTF
NA,TRBJ1-2,TRBV2,NA,TGTGCCAGCCAGTCGATTCTGGGGGATGGCTACACCTTC,CASQSILGDGYTF
NA,TRBJ2-7,TRBV19,NA,TGTGCCAGTAGTACCTCAGGCCCGAGGCACGAGCAGTACTTC,CASSTSGPRHEQYF
NA,TRBJ1-5,TRBV18,NA,TGTGCCAGCTCACCAGCCGGGGACCCCAATCAGCCCCAGCATTTT,CASSPAGDPNQPQHF
NA,TRBJ2-1,TRBV11-2,NA,TGTGCCAGCAGCTCCCTCCTATTATATACTGAGCAGTTCTTC,CASSSLLLYTEQFF
NA,TRBJ1-2,TRBV9,NA,TGTGCCAGCAGCGTAGCAGGCCCCTATGGCTACACCTTC,CASSVAGPYGYTF
NA,TRBJ1-3,TRBV19,NA,TGTGCCAGTAGACCCGGCCAGGGTCCTGGAAACACCATATATTTT,CASRPGQGPGNTIYF
NA,TRBJ2-4,TRBV28,NA,TGTGCCAGCAGTTTGCAACAGATAGCCAAAAACATTCAGTACTTC,CASSLQQIAKNIQYF
NA,TRBJ1-5,TRBV27,TRBD1,TGTGCCAGCAGGTTGGGACAGGGGCCAGGGCAGCCCCAGCATTTT,CASRLGQGPGQPQHF